Listed below are T cell receptor beta chains from one sample, sequenced in a study of control samples from healthy donors and cancer patients. Some clones are missing from TCRdb's copy, which holds only in-frame ones; the method was immunoSEQ multiplex PCR. The sample includes over 55,000 clones, approximately 90% seen only once; the top ten take around 0.91%. The sample comprised PBMCs. Receptors originate from a man younger than 40 with colorectal cancer. The CDR3 runs from the conserved cysteine through the conserved F or W. The D gene is left open where the match is weak. Not every row has a clone size; where given, it reads once, few, many or a size class.

V	D	size	J	DNA	CDR3
TRBV5-6	.	.	TRBJ2-7	TGTGCCAGCAGCTTCGATTTCGAGCAGTACTTC	CASSFDFEQYF
TRBV3-1/TRBV3-2	TRBD1	.	TRBJ1-1	TGTGCCAGCAGCCTCATACAGGGGGCAAGGGAAGCTTTCTTT	CASSLIQGAREAFF
TRBV10-3	.	.	TRBJ2-3	TGTGCCATCAGTGAGTCGGTGGACTCTTCAGATACGCAGTATTTT	CAISESVDSSDTQYF
TRBV10-1	.	.	TRBJ1-1	TGCGCCAGCAGTGACGGCAGGGAAAAAGGACGAGACACTGAAGCTTTCTTT	CASSDGREKGRDTEAFF
TRBV4-2	.	.	TRBJ1-2	TGTGCCGTTAGGGGTCTGGCTGTTTATGGCTACACCTTC	CAVRGLAVYGYTF
TRBV7-9	.	once	TRBJ2-4	TGTGCCAGCAGCAGCGGCGGCACCAAAAACATTCAGTACTTC	CASSSGGTKNIQYF
TRBV7-2	.	.	TRBJ1-4	TGTGCCAGCAGCTTATACGACACATCAGCCCCGAATGAAAAACTGTTTTTT	CASSLYDTSAPNEKLFF
TRBV11-2	.	.	TRBJ2-5	TGTGCCAGCAGCTTAGCAGCGTGGGGGGCCCAAGAGACCCAGTACTTC	CASSLAAWGAQETQYF
TRBV6-5	.	.	TRBJ2-2	TGTGCCAGCAGTTACGGGACTGCGAACACCGGGGAGCTGTTTTTT	CASSYGTANTGELFF
TRBV29-1	.	once	TRBJ1-1	TGCAGCGTTAGGGCAGGGGTTCGGTTGATGAACACTGAAGCTTTCTTT	CSVRAGVRLMNTEAFF
TRBV5-1	TRBD1	.	TRBJ1-4	TGCGCCAGCAGCTCCGGGACAGGGGACGAAAAACTGTTTTTT	CASSSGTGDEKLFF
TRBV12-3/TRBV12-4	.	.	TRBJ1-5	TGTGCCAGCAGAACCGGGCGCAATCAGCCCCAGCATTTT	CASRTGRNQPQHF
TRBV6-2/TRBV6-3	.	.	TRBJ2-6	TGTGCCAGCAGTTCGGCCGCCTTCTCTGGGGCCAACGTCCTGACTTTC	CASSSAAFSGANVLTF
TRBV5-6	TRBD1	.	TRBJ2-7	TGTGCCAGCAGATTTTCCCGGGACAGGGGGATCTACGAGCAGTACTTC	CASRFSRDRGIYEQYF
TRBV5-1	.	.	TRBJ2-3	TGCGCCAGCAGCTTTGCCACTGGGACAGATACGCAGTATTTT	CASSFATGTDTQYF
TRBV7-2	.	.	TRBJ1-1	TGTGCCAGCAGCACGAGGAGGGGCACTGAAGCTTTCTTT	CASSTRRGTEAFF
TRBV28	.	.	TRBJ2-3	TGTGCCAGCAGTTCCTTGAGCACTAGCACAGATACGCAGTATTTT	CASSSLSTSTDTQYF
TRBV4-1	.	once	TRBJ2-1	TGCGCCAGCAGCCTAGGGTATGAGCAGTTCTTC	CASSLGYEQFF
TRBV20-1	.	.	TRBJ2-1	TGCAGTGCTAGTGATCGGTCGGCGGGGCCTGTCTACAATGAGCAGTTCTTC	CSASDRSAGPVYNEQFF
TRBV19	.	.	TRBJ1-5	TGTGCCAGTAGGACAGGATGGATGAATCAGCCCCAGCATTTT	CASRTGWMNQPQHF
TRBV5-4	TRBD1	.	TRBJ2-5	TGTGCCAGCAGTAGACAAGGGGGACAGGGTCAAGAGACCCAGTACTTC	CASSRQGGQGQETQYF
TRBV27	.	.	TRBJ2-7	TGTGCCAGCACGAGAAGACAGTACGAGCAGTACTTC	CASTRRQYEQYF
TRBV11-2	TRBD2	.	TRBJ2-1	TGTGCCAGCCGGGGGAGGGCCTATAGGGGCCCTGAGCAGTTCTTC	CASRGRAYRGPEQFF
TRBV14	TRBD1	.	TRBJ1-6	TGTGCCAGCAGCATCGCCGGGACAGGGCCACCCCTCCACTTT	CASSIAGTGPPLHF
TRBV18	.	few	TRBJ1-6	TGTGCCAGCTCACCAGCCTCAGAGGCCCTCCACTTT	CASSPASEALHF
TRBV6-1	.	.	TRBJ2-7	TGTGCCAGCAGTGAATGGGGACCGACGAGCGCCTACGAGCAGTACTTC	CASSEWGPTSAYEQYF
TRBV12-3/TRBV12-4	.	.	TRBJ1-1	TGTGCCAGCAGTACCATATTTAAAACTTTCTTT	CASSTIFKTFF
TRBV27	TRBD2	.	TRBJ2-1	TGTGCCAGCAGTTCATTTATAGCGGGGGGGCTCAATGAGCAGTTCTTC	CASSSFIAGGLNEQFF
TRBV3-1/TRBV3-2	.	.	TRBJ1-2	TGTGCCAGCAGCCAAGGGACTAACTATGGCTACACCTTC	CASSQGTNYGYTF
TRBV30	.	few	TRBJ1-4	TGTGCCTGGACAGGCGGGTTTGAAAAACTGTTTTTT	CAWTGGFEKLFF
TRBV5-5	TRBD1	.	TRBJ2-5	TGTGCCAGCAGACCTGACAGGGGGCTAGATAAGGAGACCCAGTACTTC	CASRPDRGLDKETQYF
TRBV25-1	.	.	TRBJ1-1	TGTGCCAGCAGGGAACCAGGGAGGACCACTGAAGCTTTCTTT	CASREPGRTTEAFF
TRBV14	.	.	TRBJ1-4	TGTGCCAGCAGCCGCTTTCGGGGGCGTGATGAAAAACTGTTTTTT	CASSRFRGRDEKLFF
TRBV7-9	TRBD1	.	TRBJ2-1	TGTGCCAGCAGCTGGGACAGTGAGCAGTTCTTC	CASSWDSEQFF
TRBV7-9	TRBD1	.	TRBJ1-2	TGTGCCAGCAGCCAGGGGGAGCGTGGCTACACCTTC	CASSQGERGYTF
TRBV12-3/TRBV12-4	.	.	TRBJ2-7	TGTGCCAGCAGTTTGGACCCCAGGGAGGAGCAGTACTTC	CASSLDPREEQYF
TRBV5-6	TRBD1	.	TRBJ2-2	TGTGCCAGCAGCAGGGACAGAGACCCGAACACCGGGGAGCTGTTTTTT	CASSRDRDPNTGELFF
TRBV19	.	once	TRBJ1-1	TGTGCCAGTAGTGGGCCCGAAAGGAGGTGGGGGAACACTGAAGCTTTCTTT	CASSGPERRWGNTEAFF
TRBV6-5	.	.	TRBJ1-2	TGTGCCAGCAGTTACTCCGGGGGAAACCCCAATGGCTACACCTTC	CASSYSGGNPNGYTF
TRBV30	TRBD1	once	TRBJ1-1	TGTGCCTGGACCTACAATTCGGGACAGCAGAACAGACTGAACACTGAAGCTTTCTTT	CAWTYNSGQQNRLNTEAFF